One TCR beta chain is described in this entry. Its target is not known. The data stem from a study of post-analysis software for immune sequencing data. The overall study: Courses of disease covered relapsing-remitting, secondary progressive and progressive-relapsing multiple sclerosis.

CDR1 and CDR2 (germline): DFQATT, SNEGSKA (reference sequence). V gave up 3 bases and J gave up 5 bases, with 22 bases separating them. There are 16 residues in the CDR3. Broader study findings: Compared with controls, patients had more of 4 to 6 TRBV segments, including TRBV5-6, TRBV5-1 and TRBV20-1.

Every TCR beta cDNA library bore unique molecular identifiers. TCRdb itself ran the PCR reads through MiXCR, one entry per CDR3 protein. The table has approximately 690,000 distinct CDR3 sequences, 59% seen once. J is TRBJ1-2 and V is TRBV20-1; tentative D call: TRBD1 (5 bases). The material sequenced was blood. This receptor was obtained from a girl aged 2-15 years with multiple sclerosis. The CDR3 nucleotides are TGCAGTGCTAGGGCTCACAGGAGTCCTCTGGGTTATGGCTACACCTTC. The encoded protein is CSARAHRSPLGYGYTF.